A selection of T cell receptor beta chains follows, all from one sample in a study of graft-versus-host responses after intestinal transplantation. Repertoires were generated with immunoSEQ multiplex PCR, while TCRdb's copy carries only in-frame clones and drops some. This table holds some 140,000 clones, around nine tenths found once. No antigen has been assigned to these receptors. The starting material was unstimulated CD4+ T cells sorted from spleen or lymph node cells, obtained before intestinal transplant. The receptors here all came from a human donor who received an intestinal transplant. Each CDR3 is given with its conserved first and last residue. A D gene is named only where the DNA matches it firmly.

>TRBJ2-6|16|TRBV5-5|-
TGTGCCAGCATCGATGGGCGTTTCTCTGGGGCCAACGTCCTGACTTTC
CASIDGRFSGANVLTF
>TRBJ1-1|13|TRBV28|-
TGTGCCAGCAGTCCCTCAGAGAACACTGAAGCTTTCTTT
CASSPSENTEAFF
>TRBJ1-1|14|TRBV19|TRBD1
TGTGCCAGTAGTGCCGACAGGGCGAACACTGAAGCTTTCTTT
CASSADRANTEAFF
>TRBJ2-1|12|TRBV7-2|-
TGTGCCAGCAGCCCGACTAGGAATGAGCAGTTCTTC
CASSPTRNEQFF
>TRBJ2-7|14|TRBV28|-
TGTGCCAGCAGTTTGGTGGACTATCTCTACGAGCAGTACTTC
CASSLVDYLYEQYF
>TRBJ2-1|15|TRBV7-3|TRBD2
TGTGCCAGCAGCGACCCGGGACTAGCAGACAATGAGCAGTTCTTC
CASSDPGLADNEQFF
>TRBJ1-1|10|TRBV6-4|-
TGTGCCAGTGGGGAGGGAGTAGCTTTCTTT
CASGEGVAFF
>TRBJ2-1|13|TRBV27|-
TGTGCCACCGGGGACTCCTACGGCAATGAGCAGTTCTTC
CATGDSYGNEQFF
>TRBJ1-1|11|TRBV2|-
TGTGCCAGCAGTAGGGACACTGAAGCTTTCTTT
CASSRDTEAFF
>TRBJ2-7|14|TRBV9|TRBD1
TGTGCCAGCAGCGTCGGACAGGGGGGTAACGAGCAGTACTTC
CASSVGQGGNEQYF
>TRBJ1-1|14|TRBV7-9|TRBD1
TGTGCCAGCAGCCAAGGACAGGCCAACACTGAAGCTTTCTTT
CASSQGQANTEAFF
>TRBJ2-2|15|TRBV9|TRBD2
TGTGCCAGCAGCCCACCAGCGGGATTGGCCGGGGAGCTGTTTTTT
CASSPPAGLAGELFF
>TRBJ2-5|20|TRBV4-2|TRBD2
TGTGCCAGCAGCCATAAAACCGGGACTAGCGGGACCGCCGGTCGAGAGACCCAGTACTTC
CASSHKTGTSGTAGRETQYF
>TRBJ1-1|13|TRBV7-2|-
TGTGCCAGCAGTCCCCAGGGTGACACTGAAGCTTTCTTT
CASSPQGDTEAFF
>TRBJ2-7|13|TRBV25-1|-
TGTGCCAGCAGTGACAGGGAATTGGGGGAGCAGTACTTC
CASSDRELGEQYF
>TRBJ2-7|16|TRBV28|-
TGTGCCAGCAGCTCTTGGGAGCGCACAAACTCCTACGAGCAGTACTTC
CASSSWERTNSYEQYF
>TRBJ1-1|11|TRBV19|-
TGTGCCGGTAGGACCAGGACTGAAGCTTTCTTT
CAGRTRTEAFF
>TRBJ1-2|13|TRBV30|-
TGTGCCTGGGAAAAGACAGAGGACTATGGCTACACCTTC
CAWEKTEDYGYTF
>TRBJ2-7|13|TRBV19|-
TGTGCCAGTAGTAGCGGGGAATCCTACGAGCAGTACTTC
CASSSGESYEQYF
>TRBJ2-7|13|TRBV27|-
TGTGCCAGCAGTTCTGAGGTTCCCTACGAGCAGTACTTC
CASSSEVPYEQYF
>TRBJ2-7|15|TRBV7-9|TRBD2
TGTGCCAGCAGCCCTTCGACTAGCGGGAACTACGAGCAGTACTTC
CASSPSTSGNYEQYF
>TRBJ1-6|16|TRBV27|TRBD1
TGTGCCAGCAGTCTTTACCCACAGGGGAATAATTCACCCCTCCACTTT
CASSLYPQGNNSPLHF
>TRBJ2-7|15|TRBV28|TRBD2
TGTGCCAGCAGTTTATGGGTAGCGGGTGAGTACGAGCAGTACTTC
CASSLWVAGEYEQYF
>TRBJ2-6|17|TRBV5-1|TRBD1
TGCGCCAGCAGCAAGTCGACAGGGGGTACTGGGGCCAACGTCCTGACTTTC
CASSKSTGGTGANVLTF
>TRBJ1-2|16|TRBV28|TRBD1
TGTGCCAGCAGCGCGGGACAGGGTGGGCCTAACTATGGCTACACCTTC
CASSAGQGGPNYGYTF
>TRBJ1-5|12|TRBV6-6|-
TGTGCCAGCAAGAGGGCTGAGCAGCCCCAGCATTTT
CASKRAEQPQHF